The 5 T cell receptor beta chains below all came from one sample that was sequenced in a study of graft-versus-host responses after intestinal transplantation. Data came from immunoSEQ multiplex PCR; TCRdb stores just in-frame clones and leaves some out. The sample contains about 59,000 clones, approximately 94% of which appear only once. Antigens of these TCRs are unknown. The material sequenced was unstimulated CD4+ T cells sorted from spleen or lymph node cells, taken before transplant. Every receptor here comes from a human donor who was the organ donor for an intestinal transplant.

The chain carries TRBV18 and TRBJ1-4; 8 nucleotides line up with TRBD1. CDR1 and CDR2 (germline): KGHSH, LQKENI. V shed 3 bases and J 6 bases; nucleotides not matched to a gene: 6. This CDR3 spans 15 amino acids. The CDR3 here is CASSPPDRADEKLFF. The DNA for the CDR3 is TGTGCCAGCTCACCCCCGGACAGGGCGGATGAAAAACTGTTTTTT.

This clone was recorded once. J is TRBJ2-3 and V is TRBV9; D gene unclear. The CDR3 length is 15 residues. V shed 4 bases and J shed 1 base, with 13 bases lying between them. In germline, CDR1 is SGDLS, CDR2 YYNGEE. In DNA, the CDR3 is TGTGCCAGCAGCCCGATCTGGGTGGGCACAGATACGCAGTATTTT. It translates to CASSPIWVGTDTQYF. Variable domain in full (rest from reference TRBV9 and TRBJ2-3): DSGVTQTPKHLITATGQRVTLRCSPRSGDLSVYWYQQSLDQGLQFLIQYYNGEERAKGNILERFSAQQFPDLHSELNLSSLELGDSALYFCASSPIWVGTDTQYFGPGTRLTVL.

The rearrangement uses TRBV7-2 and TRBJ2-7; D not resolved. Trimming took 5 bases from V and 1 from J, leaving 9 bases between them. Per germline, CDR1 SGHTA and CDR2 FQGNSA. This CDR3 comprises 13 residues. The CDR3 loop reads CASSPRPSYEQYF. Here the CDR3 DNA reads TGTGCCAGCAGCCCGAGGCCATCCTACGAGCAGTACTTC. Filled out from reference TRBV7-2 and TRBJ2-7, the complete variable domain reads GAGVSQSPSNKVTEKGKDVELRCDPISGHTALYWYRQSLGQGLEFLIYFQGNSAPDKSGLPSDRFSAERTGGSVSTLTIQRTQQEDSAVYLCASSPRPSYEQYFGPGTRLTVT.

The rearrangement uses TRBV19 and TRBJ2-5; D possibly corresponds to TRBD2 (6 bases). From germline, CDR1 is LNHDA and CDR2 SQIVND (reference sequence). The CDR3 has 14 amino acids. Deletions cut 7 bases from V and 1 base from J, with 13 bases between. This chain's CDR3 is CASKEGRTQETQYF. CDR3 bases: TGTGCCAGTAAGGAGGGCAGAACCCAAGAGACCCAGTACTTC.

The rearrangement uses TRBV4-1 and TRBJ1-2; 7 bases line up with TRBD1. The ends lost 6 bases at V and 8 bases at J; junction bases unmatched: 9. There are 13 residues in the CDR3. Germline V gene sequence: CDR1 MGHRA, CDR2 YSYEKL. The CDR3 is CASRPTDREGYTF. As DNA, the CDR3 is TGCGCCAGCAGACCCACAGACAGGGAGGGCTACACCTTC.